This T cell receptor beta chain was documented in a study of CXCR3-negative and CXCR3-positive naive CD8 T cells. Study-level results: TRB CDR3 hydrophobicity was greater in CXCR3-positive naive cells than in CXCR3-negative naive cells. Memory cells differed in TRBV-TRBJ usage, but naive CXCR3-negative and CXCR3-positive cells had similar usage.

UMI-labeled TRB cDNA libraries were prepared by 5' RACE. Reanalyzing the 5' RACE reads, TCRdb keeps one entry per CDR3 protein, without DNA. The sample table includes some 68,000 distinct CDR3 sequences. Germline V gives CDR1 SGHDT, CDR2 YYEEEE. The CDR3 has 15 amino acids. Sorting was done in triplicate for each CD8+ T cell subset (about 330,000 cells each). As regards this clonotype: Antigen unknown.

This TCR was recovered from a human donor in good health. Some clones in this sample may be carry-over from other donors' samples. V and J are TRBV5-6 and TRBJ2-7. Sequenced: naive CXCR3+ CD8+ T cells from blood. Indicated subset: CD45RO-CCR7+CD27+CD95- naive CD8+ T cells expressing CXCR3 (TNR3+). CDR3 in amino acids: CASSLIWGAEYEQYF.